Following are 28 T cell receptor beta chains from one sample sequenced in a study of metastatic and nonmetastatic thyroid tumors. The entire patient cohort was treatment-naive prior to thyroid surgery. TCRdb re-analyzed the PCR reads through MiXCR. The table lists 8,000 to 10,000 clones, roughly 35% of them singletons. Sample: tumor tissue. These receptors were collected from a female donor with papillary thyroid cancer or a benign thyroid nodule (not recorded which). Some clones in this sample may be carry-over from other donors' samples.

V and J are TRBV18 and TRBJ2-7, with 9 bases lining up with TRBD1. The CDR3 spans 16 residues. The germline V gene has CDR1 KGHSH and CDR2 LQKENI. Unmatched junction bases numbered 6, after V lost 3 bases and J lost 0 bases. The DNA for the CDR3 is TGTGCCAGCTCACCCGGGGGACAGGGAGGCTCCTACGAGCAGTACTTC. It translates to CASSPGGQGGSYEQYF.

This clone was detected only a few times. The chain joins TRBV28 to TRBJ2-3, with D tentatively TRBD2 (5 bases). The germline V and J ends were trimmed by 5 bases and 10 bases, with 19 bases remaining between them. The CDR3 length is 14 residues. Germline CDR1 reads MDHEN; CDR2 reads SYDVKM. The CDR3 coding sequence is TGTGCCAGCAGTGCTCCTAGCCTAACATATGCGCAGTATTTT. Protein product: CASSAPSLTYAQYF.

This clone was recorded a few times. The chain employs TRBV11-1 and TRBJ2-2; possible D gene TRBD1, 6 bases. This CDR3 comprises 16 residues. With 1 base removed from V and 7 bases from J, the gap between germline ends came to 16 bases. CDR1 is SGHAT, CDR2 FQDESV, per germline (reference sequence). The CDR3 DNA follows: TGTGCCAGCAGCTTAGATTCCTGGAGCAGGGGCGGGGAGCTGTTTTTT. It is translated as CASSLDSWSRGGELFF.

This clone has only a few counts. V gene TRBV2 combines with J gene TRBJ1-1; D unclear. CDR3 size: 12 residues. V gave up 4 bases and J gave up 1 base, with 4 bases separating them. Looked up from germline, CDR1 is SNHLY and CDR2 is FYNNEI. The CDR3 DNA follows: TGTGCCAGCAGTGCAAGGAACACTGAAGCTTTCTTT. It specifies CASSARNTEAFF.

The chain has TRBV20-1 and TRBJ2-7; 8 positions match TRBD2. This CDR3 spans 15 amino acids. With 0 bases clipped from V and 1 base from J, the junction kept 5 bases outside the gene matches. Germline CDR1 and CDR2: DFQATT and SNEGSKA (reference sequence). In nucleotides, the CDR3 is TGCAGTGCTAGAGACGTAGCGGGGACTTCCTACGAGCAGTACTTC. Protein product: CSARDVAGTSYEQYF.

The rearrangement uses TRBV7-9 and TRBJ1-5; D is uncertain. V lost 4 bases to trimming and J lost 7 bases, with 17 bases between them. CDR3 length: 15 residues. Germline V gene sequence: CDR1 SEHNR, CDR2 FQNEAQ (reference sequence). The CDR3 bases are TGTGCCAGCAGCTCCACTTCACAGATCGACCAGCCCCAGCATTTT. Its translation is CASSSTSQIDQPQHF. The complete variable domain, with remaining parts taken from reference TRBV7-9 and TRBJ1-5, reads DTGVSQNPRHKITKRGQNVTFRCDPISEHNRLYWYRQTLGQGPEFLTYFQNEAQLEKSRLLSDRFSAERPKGSFSTLEIQRTEQGDSAMYLCASSSTSQIDQPQHFGDGTRLSIL.

The V and J genes are TRBV19 and TRBJ1-5; no firm D call. Trimming took 3 bases from V and 14 from J, leaving 20 bases between them. The V gene's germline CDR1 is LNHDA and CDR2 SQIVND (reference sequence). The CDR3 has 14 amino acids. DNA for the CDR3: TGTGCCAGTAGTATGCGCTCATATGGGTCATCCAAGCATTTT. Amino acids: CASSMRSYGSSKHF.

This clone was recorded only once. The CDR3 DNA is TGTGCCAGCAGCTTAGCCGGGGAGCTGTTTTTT. Its protein product is CASSLAGELFF. The chain employs TRBV7-8 and TRBJ2-2, with D unclear. The germline V gene encodes CDR1 SGHVS and CDR2 FQNEAQ. The CDR3 length is 11 residues. Trimming left V 0 bases short and J 7 bases short, with 0 bases between.

This clone was seen a handful of times. The gene calls are TRBV19 and TRBJ1-1; 10 bases align to TRBD1. V was pared by 3 bases and J by 5 bases, with 3 bases of the junction left unmatched. This CDR3 contains 14 residues. Germline lookup yields CDR1 LNHDA and CDR2 SQIVND (reference sequence). The CDR3 region has the DNA TGTGCCAGTAGTATCGGACAGGGGGGAACTGAAGCTTTCTTT. Translation gives CASSIGQGGTEAFF.

In its sample, this clone is medium-sized. In nucleotides, the CDR3 is TGCAGTGCTAGAGATAGGACAGGGAGAGACGAGCAGTACTTC. It yields the protein CSARDRTGRDEQYF. The gene calls are TRBV20-1 and TRBJ2-7, with 8 bases matching TRBD1. The CDR3 consists of 14 residues. Germline V gene sequence: CDR1 DFQATT, CDR2 SNEGSKA (reference sequence). The junction had 6 bases not matched to a gene; V was cut back by 0 bases and J by 5 bases.

The V and J genes are TRBV7-3 and TRBJ2-1, with TRBD2 as a possible D gene (6 bases). CDR1 SGHTA and CDR2 FQGTGA come from the germline V gene. The V and J ends lost 0 bases and 1 base respectively, with 10 bases between them. The CDR3 is 16 amino acids. In DNA, the CDR3 is TGTGCCAGCAGCTTAACGTTTGGGGGGTCCTACAATGAGCAGTTCTTC. Translation: CASSLTFGGSYNEQFF.

The V and J genes are TRBV7-9 and TRBJ2-2, with D possibly being TRBD1 (5 bases). V lost 1 base to trimming and J lost 6 bases, with 6 bases between them. The length of the CDR3 is 13 residues. Germline V gene lookup returns CDR1 SEHNR and CDR2 FQNEAQ (reference sequence). Written as DNA, the CDR3 is TGTGCCAGCAGCTTAGAGGGGCCCGGGGAGCTGTTTTTT. Its translation is CASSLEGPGELFF. Supplemented by reference TRBV7-9 and TRBJ2-2, the full variable domain reads DTGVSQNPRHKITKRGQNVTFRCDPISEHNRLYWYRQTLGQGPEFLTYFQNEAQLEKSRLLSDRFSAERPKGSFSTLEIQRTEQGDSAMYLCASSLEGPGELFFGEGSRLTVL.

This chain links TRBV6-2 or TRBV6-3 with TRBJ1-1; D is undetermined. This CDR3 spans 13 amino acids. Germline CDR1 MNHEY, CDR2 SVGEGT. The V end was cut by 5 bases, the J end by 1 base, with 8 bases between. The chain's CDR3 is CASSQRENTEAFF. In DNA form, the CDR3 reads TGTGCCAGCAGTCAAAGGGAGAACACTGAAGCTTTCTTT.

This clone was found a few times. This chain connects TRBV6-2 or TRBV6-3 to TRBJ2-7; 7 bases are shared with TRBD1. V dropped 7 bases and J dropped 2; count of bases not matched to a gene: 11. This CDR3 region has 15 residues. Germline assignment: CDR1 MNHEY and CDR2 SVGEGT. The CDR3 spells CASTYPGGNPYEQYF. The CDR3 coding sequence is TGTGCCAGCACATATCCAGGGGGAAATCCCTACGAGCAGTACTTC.

The sample holds many counts of this clone. The chain joins TRBV7-9 to TRBJ1-2; D is undetermined. The CDR3 has 13 residues. The V gene's germline CDR1 is SEHNR and CDR2 FQNEAQ (reference sequence). Deletions cut 5 bases from V and 5 bases from J, with 12 bases between. The CDR3 DNA reads TGTGCCAGCAGCGGAGGGAGAGGTTATGGCTACACCTTC. Its translation: CASSGGRGYGYTF.

Ten or more counts support this clone. It may be a read error: a sequence one base away is much more abundant. The V and J genes are TRBV27 and TRBJ1-5, with D perhaps matching TRBD1 (6 bases). V dropped 3 bases and J dropped 0 bases, with 9 bases sitting between them. In germline, CDR1 is MNHEY, CDR2 SMNVEV (reference sequence). This CDR3 is built from 15 residues. This CDR3 reads CASSFRGYSNQPQHF. The CDR3 coding sequence is TGTGCCAGCAGTTTCAGGGGATATAGCAATCAGCCCCAGCATTTT.

This clone has a handful of counts. The chain recombines TRBV2 with TRBJ2-7; D could derive from TRBD1 or TRBD2 (5 bases each). Per the germline V gene, CDR1 is SNHLY and CDR2 is FYNNEI. Trimming took off 6 bases at V and 5 bases at J, with 20 bases between the two ends. This CDR3 is built from 15 residues. CDR3 bases: TGTGCCAGCAGCTTAGGGGCCCTTGAGGGCCACGAGCAGTACTTC. This translates into CASSLGALEGHEQYF.

The chain employs TRBV20-1 and TRBJ2-3, with 12 positions matching TRBD2. The CDR3 is 16 residues long. CDR1 and CDR2 (germline): DFQATT, SNEGSKA (reference sequence). Unmatched junction bases numbered 10, after V lost 7 bases and J lost 2 bases. The CDR3 DNA reads TGCAGTGGCTGGCTAGCGGGGGGGCGGAACACAGATACGCAGTATTTT. Translating gives CSGWLAGGRNTDTQYF.

This clone is medium-sized (0.01 to 0.1%) in the sample. The V call is TRBV28, the J call TRBJ2-1, with 8 positions matching TRBD2. CDR3 length: 12 residues. Germline V lookup: CDR1 MDHEN, CDR2 SYDVKM. With V trimmed by 6 bases and J by 8 bases, 3 bases remained unmatched. The DNA for the CDR3 is TGTGCCAGCAGCCCGGGGGGGGATGAGCAGTTCTTC. Encoded protein: CASSPGGDEQFF.

The rearrangement joins TRBV3-1 to TRBJ2-7; no firm D call. The germline CDR1 and CDR2 sequences are LGHDT and YNNKEL (reference sequence). V was pared by 2 bases and J by 2 bases, with 13 bases between. This CDR3 has 15 residues. CDR3 in amino acids: CASSQFIGSTYEQYF. DNA of the CDR3: TGTGCCAGCAGCCAATTCATCGGCTCGACCTACGAGCAGTACTTC.

At least ten counts were recorded for this clone. The J gene is TRBJ1-1, the V gene TRBV28; 7 nucleotides line up with TRBD1. With V trimmed by 2 bases and J by 1 base, 4 bases remained unmatched. This CDR3 region has 15 residues. Per the germline V gene, CDR1 is MDHEN and CDR2 is SYDVKM. CDR3 DNA sequence: TGTGCCAGCAGTTTAACGGCAGGGGGGAACACTGAAGCTTTCTTT. Its translation: CASSLTAGGNTEAFF.

The V gene is TRBV11-1, the J gene TRBJ2-7, with D perhaps matching TRBD1 (6 bases). CDR3 length: 16 amino acids. The germline CDR1 and CDR2 sequences are SGHAT and FQDESV (reference sequence). V lost 3 bases, J lost 1 base, and 16 bases lay in between. CDR3 loop: CASSLGQGASSYEQYF. In DNA form, the CDR3 reads TGTGCCAGCAGCTTGGGACAAGGGGCCAGTTCCTACGAGCAGTACTTC.

The genes are TRBV19 and TRBJ1-1, with unresolved D. V dropped 3 bases and J dropped 5 bases, with 4 bases sitting between them. There are 11 residues in the CDR3. Germline assignment: CDR1 LNHDA and CDR2 SQIVND (reference sequence). The CDR3, as DNA: TGTGCCAGTAGTATTGATACTGAAGCTTTCTTT. Translating it yields CASSIDTEAFF. Full variable domain (outside the CDR3, taken from reference TRBV19 and TRBJ1-1): DGGITQSPKYLFRKEGQNVTLSCEQNLNHDAMYWYRQDPGQGLRLIYYSQIVNDFQKGDIAEGYSVSREKKESFPLTVTSAQKNPTAFYLCASSIDTEAFFGQGTRLTVV.

V is TRBV20-1 and J is TRBJ1-6, with TRBD1 as a possible D gene (6 bases). The V end lost 6 bases, the J end lost 12 bases, and 24 bases lay between the germline ends. The CDR3 extends over 15 amino acids. Germline V CDR1 and CDR2: DFQATT, SNEGSKA (reference sequence). CDR3 amino acids: CSAPMRTAVEGPLHF. CDR3 DNA: TGCAGTGCCCCGATGAGGACAGCCGTTGAAGGACCCCTCCACTTT.

This clone was observed a few times. The same CDR3 can be traced to other DNA sequences in this sample. The genes are TRBV6-5 and TRBJ1-5, with no clear D. CDR3 size: 13 residues. Germline CDR1 is MNHEY and CDR2 is SVGAGI. The germline V and J ends were trimmed by 2 bases and 6 bases, with 8 bases remaining between them. CDR3 bases: TGTGCCAGCAGTTACGGCGGAGGTCAGCCCCAGCATTTT. This gives the protein CASSYGGGQPQHF.

This clone was counted only a few times. Here the CDR3 omits its conserved ending phenylalanine or tryptophan, so a read error is the likely source. This chain uses TRBV28 with TRBJ2-2; the match to TRBD2 covers 14 bases. This CDR3 has 14 residues. The J segment lost 7 bases and the V segment lost 11 bases, leaving 6 bases of the junction unmatched. The germline V gene encodes CDR1 MDHEN and CDR2 SYDVKM. CDR3 bases: TGTGCCGCCGTGGGGACTAGCGGGAGCGGGGAGCTGTTTTCT. Its protein product is CAAVGTSGSGELFS.

The chain links TRBV18 to TRBJ1-5; D is undetermined. Germline V gene sequence: CDR1 KGHSH, CDR2 LQKENI. The CDR3 is 15 residues long. The V end lost 5 bases, the J end lost 1 base, and 12 bases lay between the germline ends. The CDR3 sequence: CASSRLAESNQPQHF. In nucleotides, the CDR3 is TGTGCCAGCTCAAGATTGGCGGAGAGCAATCAGCCCCAGCATTTT.

The sample holds many counts of this clone. A much bigger clone sits one base away, suggesting this may be a read error. The chain is built from TRBV7-9 and TRBJ2-2; D call uncertain. This CDR3 spans 15 amino acids. Germline CDR1 reads SEHNR; CDR2 reads FQNEAQ (reference sequence). CDR3: CANSSPTSNTGELFF. For the CDR3, the DNA is TGTGCCAACAGCTCCCCCACCTCGAACACCGGGGAGCTGTTTTTT.